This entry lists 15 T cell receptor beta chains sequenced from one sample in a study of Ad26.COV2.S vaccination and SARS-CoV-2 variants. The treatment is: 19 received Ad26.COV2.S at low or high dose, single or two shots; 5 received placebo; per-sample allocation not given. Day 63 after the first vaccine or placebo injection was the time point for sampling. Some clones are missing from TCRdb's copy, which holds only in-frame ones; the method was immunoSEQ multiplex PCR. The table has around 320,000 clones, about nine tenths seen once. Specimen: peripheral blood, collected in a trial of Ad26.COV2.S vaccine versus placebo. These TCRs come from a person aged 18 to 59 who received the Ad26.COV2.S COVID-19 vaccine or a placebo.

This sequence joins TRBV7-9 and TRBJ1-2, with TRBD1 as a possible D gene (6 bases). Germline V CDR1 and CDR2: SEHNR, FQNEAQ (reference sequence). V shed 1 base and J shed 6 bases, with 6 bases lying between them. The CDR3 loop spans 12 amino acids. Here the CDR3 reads CASSLDRDGYTF. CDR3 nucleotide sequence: TGTGCCAGCAGCTTAGACAGGGATGGCTACACCTTC. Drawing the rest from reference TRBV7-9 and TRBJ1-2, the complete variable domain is DTGVSQNPRHKITKRGQNVTFRCDPISEHNRLYWYRQTLGQGPEFLTYFQNEAQLEKSRLLSDRFSAERPKGSFSTLEIQRTEQGDSAMYLCASSLDRDGYTFGSGTRLTVV.

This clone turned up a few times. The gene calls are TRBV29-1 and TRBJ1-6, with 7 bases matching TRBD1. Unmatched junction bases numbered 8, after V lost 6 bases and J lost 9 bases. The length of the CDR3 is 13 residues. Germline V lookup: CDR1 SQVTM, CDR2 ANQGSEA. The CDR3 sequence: CSVQTGLGSPLHF. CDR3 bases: TGCAGCGTCCAGACAGGGTTAGGTTCACCCCTCCACTTT.

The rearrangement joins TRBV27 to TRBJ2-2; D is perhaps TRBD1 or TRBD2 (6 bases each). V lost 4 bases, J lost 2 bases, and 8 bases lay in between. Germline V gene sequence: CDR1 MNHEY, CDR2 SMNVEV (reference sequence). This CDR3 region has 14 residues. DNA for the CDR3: TGTGCCAGCAGTTGGGGGGCTAACACCGGGGAGCTGTTTTTT. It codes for CASSWGANTGELFF.

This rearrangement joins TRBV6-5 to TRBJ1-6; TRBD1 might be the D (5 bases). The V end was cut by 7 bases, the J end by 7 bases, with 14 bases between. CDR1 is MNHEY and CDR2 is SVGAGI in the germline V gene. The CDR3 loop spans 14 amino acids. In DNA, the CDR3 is TGTGCCAGCACAGCGGGACGGCTCAATTCACCCCTCCACTTT. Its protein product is CASTAGRLNSPLHF.

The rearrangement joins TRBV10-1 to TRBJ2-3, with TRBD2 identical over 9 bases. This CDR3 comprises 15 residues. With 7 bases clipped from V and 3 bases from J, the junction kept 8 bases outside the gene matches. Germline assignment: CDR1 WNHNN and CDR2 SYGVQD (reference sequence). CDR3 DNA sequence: TGCGCCAGCACCCGTCAGCGGGGGGAAACAGATACGCAGTATTTT. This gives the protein CASTRQRGETDTQYF.

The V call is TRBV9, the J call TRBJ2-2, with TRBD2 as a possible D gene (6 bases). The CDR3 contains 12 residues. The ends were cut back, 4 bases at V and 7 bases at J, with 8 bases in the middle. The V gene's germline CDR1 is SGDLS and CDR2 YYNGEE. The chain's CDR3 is CASSPSVGELFF. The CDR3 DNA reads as TGTGCCAGCAGCCCTAGCGTCGGGGAGCTGTTTTTT.

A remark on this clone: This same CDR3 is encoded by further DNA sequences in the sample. Here the CDR3 DNA reads TGTGCCTGGAGTGGTGGTAGCAATCAGCCCCAGCATTTT. Translating it yields CAWSGGSNQPQHF. The chain has TRBV30 and TRBJ1-5, with D uncertain. V was trimmed by 1 base and J by 0 bases, leaving 4 bases between them. Germline-derived CDR1 and CDR2 are GTSNPN and SVGIG (reference sequence). This CDR3 is 13 amino acids long.

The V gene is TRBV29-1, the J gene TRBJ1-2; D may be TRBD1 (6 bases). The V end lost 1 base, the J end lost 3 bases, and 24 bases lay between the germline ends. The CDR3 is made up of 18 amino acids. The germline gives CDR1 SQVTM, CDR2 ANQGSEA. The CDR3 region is CSVEGGLRGQVAHYGYTF. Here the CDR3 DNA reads TGCAGCGTTGAAGGCGGGCTTCGGGGGCAGGTGGCACACTATGGCTACACCTTC.

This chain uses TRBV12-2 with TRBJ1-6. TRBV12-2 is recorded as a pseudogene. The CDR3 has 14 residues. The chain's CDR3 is CASRLPRDNSPLHF. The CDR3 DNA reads TGTGCAAGTCGCCTTCCCCGGGACAATTCACCCCTCCACTTT.

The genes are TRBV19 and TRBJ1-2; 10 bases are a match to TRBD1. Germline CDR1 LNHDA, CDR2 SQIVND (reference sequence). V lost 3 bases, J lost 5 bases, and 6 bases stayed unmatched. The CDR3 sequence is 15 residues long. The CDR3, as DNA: TGTGCCAGTAGTATTCGGACAGGGGGTCGATATGGCTACACCTTC. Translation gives CASSIRTGGRYGYTF.

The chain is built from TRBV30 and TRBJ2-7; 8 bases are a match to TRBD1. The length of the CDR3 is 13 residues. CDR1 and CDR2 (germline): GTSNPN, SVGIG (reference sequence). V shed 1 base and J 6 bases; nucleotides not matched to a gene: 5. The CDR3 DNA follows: TGTGCCTGGAGTGAAGGACAGGGAGGCGAGCAGTACTTC. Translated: CAWSEGQGGEQYF.

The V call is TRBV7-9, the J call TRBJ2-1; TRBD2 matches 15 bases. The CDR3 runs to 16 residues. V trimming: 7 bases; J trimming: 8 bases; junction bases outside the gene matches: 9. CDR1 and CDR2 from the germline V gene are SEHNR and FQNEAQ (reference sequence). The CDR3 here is CASIYRTSGGADEQFF. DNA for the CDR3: TGTGCCAGCATTTATCGGACTAGCGGGGGGGCAGATGAGCAGTTCTTC.

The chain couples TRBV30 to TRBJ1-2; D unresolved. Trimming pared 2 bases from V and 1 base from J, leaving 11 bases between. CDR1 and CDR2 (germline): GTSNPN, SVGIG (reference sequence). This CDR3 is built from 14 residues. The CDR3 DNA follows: TGTGCCTGGAGTCGACTACAAGTTAACTATGGCTACACCTTC. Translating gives CAWSRLQVNYGYTF.

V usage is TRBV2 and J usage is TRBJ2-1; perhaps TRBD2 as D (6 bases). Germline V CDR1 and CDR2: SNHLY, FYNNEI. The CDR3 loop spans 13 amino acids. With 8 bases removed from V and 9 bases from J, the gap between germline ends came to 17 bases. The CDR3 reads CASGTGLLGEQFF. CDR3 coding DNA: TGTGCCAGCGGGACTGGCCTGTTGGGTGAGCAGTTCTTC.

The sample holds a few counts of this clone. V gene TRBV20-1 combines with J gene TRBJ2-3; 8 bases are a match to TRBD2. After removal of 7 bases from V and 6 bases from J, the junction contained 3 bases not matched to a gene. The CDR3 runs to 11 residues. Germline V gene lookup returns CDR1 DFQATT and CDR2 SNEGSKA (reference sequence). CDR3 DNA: TGCAGTGACGTAGCGGGGGATACGCAGTATTTT. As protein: CSDVAGDTQYF.